A single sample is the source of the 23 T cell receptor beta chains below, sequenced in a study of cytomegalovirus exposure and HLA in healthy donors. The assay was immunoSEQ multiplex PCR, and TCRdb's table has in-frame clones only and misses some. The table shows about 330,000 clones, with roughly nine tenths occurring only once. Sample: PBMCs. All receptors derive from a woman in her 30s in good health and CMV-seropositive.

This clone has just a few counts. The same CDR3 arises from other DNA sequences in this sample as well. The chain has TRBV9 and TRBJ1-1, with TRBD1 matching 8 bases. This CDR3 spans 14 amino acids. Germline V gene sequence: CDR1 SGDLS, CDR2 YYNGEE. The trim removed 2 bases at V and 1 base at J, leaving 1 base unmatched. In DNA form, the CDR3 reads TGTGCCAGCAGCGTCGGGACAGGGAACACTGAAGCTTTCTTT. Amino acids: CASSVGTGNTEAFF. The complete variable domain, with remaining parts taken from reference TRBV9 and TRBJ1-1, reads DSGVTQTPKHLITATGQRVTLRCSPRSGDLSVYWYQQSLDQGLQFLIQYYNGEERAKGNILERFSAQQFPDLHSELNLSSLELGDSALYFCASSVGTGNTEAFFGQGTRLTVV.

The CDR3 DNA follows: TGCGCCAGCAGCCTAGGACCTGCGGGGCAGTATTTT. Residues: CASSLGPAGQYF. The chain is built from TRBV5-1 and TRBJ2-3; possible D gene TRBD2, 5 bases. The CDR3 consists of 12 residues. Trimming left V 4 bases short and J 11 bases short, with 14 bases between. Germline CDR1 is SGHRS and CDR2 is YFSETQ. Variable domain in full (rest from reference TRBV5-1 and TRBJ2-3): KAGVTQTPRYLIKTRGQQVTLSCSPISGHRSVSWYQQTPGQGLQFLFEYFSETQRNKGNFPGRFSGRQFSNSRSEMNVSTLELGDSALYLCASSLGPAGQYFGPGTRLTVL.

The gene calls are TRBV4-1 and TRBJ2-7, with 7 bases lining up with TRBD2. With V trimmed by 3 bases and J by 3 bases, 2 bases remained unmatched. From germline, CDR1 is MGHRA and CDR2 YSYEKL. This CDR3 spans 13 amino acids. The CDR3 nucleotides are TGCGCCAGCAGCCACACTAGCGACTACGAGCAGTACTTC. It encodes CASSHTSDYEQYF.

CDR3 in DNA: TGTGCCTGGAGTGTCTGGCAGGGCTACGAGCAGTACTTC. Translating gives CAWSVWQGYEQYF. The V call is TRBV30, the J call TRBJ2-7; tentatively, D is TRBD1 (5 bases). The germline V and J ends were trimmed by 0 bases and 3 bases, with 9 bases remaining between them. Germline assignment: CDR1 GTSNPN and CDR2 SVGIG (reference sequence). CDR3 length: 13 amino acids.

CDR3 nucleotides: TGCGCCAGCAGCCAAGAGACTAGCGGGAGGGGAGAGACCCAGTACTTC. Encoded protein: CASSQETSGRGETQYF. The V and J genes are TRBV4-3 and TRBJ2-5; 14 bases fit TRBD2. The CDR3 sequence is 16 residues long. J lost 4 bases, V lost 0 bases, and 1 base had no gene match. Germline V gene sequence: CDR1 LGHNA, CDR2 YSLEER.

The rearrangement uses TRBV7-9 and TRBJ1-2; 7 bases line up with TRBD1. The CDR3 length is 14 residues. CDR1 is SEHNR and CDR2 is FQNEAQ in the germline V gene (reference sequence). V shed 5 bases, J shed 8 bases, and the junction held 11 bases outside the gene matches. The CDR3 reads CASSHARDSGGYTF. CDR3 bases: TGTGCCAGCAGCCATGCCCGGGACAGCGGAGGCTACACCTTC.

This clone appeared a few times. The chain uses TRBV7-2 and TRBJ2-5; D unresolved. Germline assignment: CDR1 SGHTA and CDR2 FQGNSA. CDR3 length equals 12 residues. The germline V and J ends were trimmed by 1 base and 5 bases, with 5 bases remaining between them. This chain's CDR3 is CASSLVGETQYF. The CDR3 DNA sequence: TGTGCCAGCAGCTTAGTAGGGGAGACCCAGTACTTC. Drawing the rest from reference TRBV7-2 and TRBJ2-5, the complete variable domain is GAGVSQSPSNKVTEKGKDVELRCDPISGHTALYWYRQSLGQGLEFLIYFQGNSAPDKSGLPSDRFSAERTGGSVSTLTIQRTQQEDSAVYLCASSLVGETQYFGPGTRLLVL.

The CDR3 DNA reads as TGTGCCTGGAGTGTACTGTGGGGCCAACCGGGGGAAAAACTGTTTTTT. It codes for CAWSVLWGQPGEKLFF. The chain carries TRBV30 and TRBJ1-4, with D possibly TRBD1 on 5 matching bases. V shed 0 bases and J shed 8 bases, with 19 bases lying between them. This CDR3 is 16 amino acids long. Germline CDR1 and CDR2: GTSNPN and SVGIG (reference sequence). Using reference TRBV30 and TRBJ1-4 for the parts outside the CDR3, the full variable domain is SQTIHQWPATLVQPVGSPLSLECTVEGTSNPNLYWYRQAAGRGLQLLFYSVGIGQISSEVPQNLSASRPQDRQFILSSKKLLLSDSGFYLCAWSVLWGQPGEKLFFGSGTQLSVL.

A single count supports this clone. This chain joins TRBV28 and TRBJ2-4; D uncertain. Trimming left V 3 bases short and J 0 bases short, with 15 bases between. The CDR3 contains 17 residues. CDR1 and CDR2 from the germline V gene are MDHEN and SYDVKM. CDR3: CASSFAQQLLAKNIQYF. The CDR3 DNA reads TGTGCCAGCAGTTTTGCCCAGCAGCTGTTAGCCAAAAACATTCAGTACTTC. Combining the CDR3 with reference TRBV28 and TRBJ2-4 gives the whole variable domain DVKVTQSSRYLVKRTGEKVFLECVQDMDHENMFWYRQDPGLGLRLIYFSYDVKMKEKGDIPEGYSVSREKKERFSLILESASTNQTSMYLCASSFAQQLLAKNIQYFGAGTRLSVL.

A remark on this clone: The junction and the germline gene differ at one end; a read error may be behind it. The chain links TRBV7-9 to TRBJ2-7, with TRBD1 matching 7 bases. Germline values: CDR1 SEHNR, CDR2 FQNEAQ (reference sequence). CDR3 length equals 14 residues. CDR3 protein: CASSFRTGSHEQYF. CDR3 DNA: TGTGCCAGCAGCTTCAGGACAGGCTCCCACGAGCAGTACTTC.

This chain links TRBV7-2 with TRBJ1-5; a weak D match, TRBD1 (5 bases). Germline V gives CDR1 SGHTA, CDR2 FQGNSA. Trimming left V 5 bases short and J 2 bases short, with 19 bases between. The CDR3 totals 17 residues. The CDR3 reads CASSPPGGGSGNQPQHF. DNA for the CDR3: TGTGCCAGCAGCCCCCCGGGCGGGGGATCGGGCAATCAGCCCCAGCATTTT.

The gene calls are TRBV29-1 and TRBJ1-2; TRBD1 might be the D (6 bases). Trimming pared 3 bases from V and 5 bases from J, leaving 13 bases between. Germline CDR1 SQVTM, CDR2 ANQGSEA. The CDR3 loop spans 13 amino acids. The CDR3 nucleotides read TGCAGCGTTGATTTCCGAAGGGGGTATGGCTACACCTTC. Translating gives CSVDFRRGYGYTF.

CDR3 residues: CASSAGLAGAYNEQFF. As DNA, the CDR3 is TGTGCCAGTTCAGCGGGACTAGCGGGAGCCTACAATGAGCAGTTCTTC. The chain joins TRBV2 to TRBJ2-1; TRBD2 aligns across 14 bases. The CDR3 totals 16 residues. The ends lost 9 bases at V and 2 bases at J; junction bases unmatched: 6. From germline, CDR1 is SNHLY and CDR2 FYNNEI.

This clone was detected once. The rearrangement joins TRBV2 to TRBJ2-7, with 7 bases identical to TRBD1. Trimming at V came to 3 bases and at J to 0 bases, leaving 14 bases not matched to a gene. The CDR3 extends over 18 amino acids. The germline CDR1 and CDR2 sequences are SNHLY and FYNNEI. CDR3 in DNA: TGTGCCAGCAGTGACCCGACAGGGATGGGTTTTGGCTCCTACGAGCAGTACTTC. As protein: CASSDPTGMGFGSYEQYF.

This clone was detected once. The rearrangement links TRBV7-3 to TRBJ2-1; D may correspond to TRBD1 or TRBD2 (5 bases each). CDR3 size: 18 residues. CDR1 and CDR2 (germline): SGHTA, FQGTGA. Trimming stripped 0 bases from V and 3 bases from J, with 18 bases between. In nucleotides, the CDR3 is TGTGCCAGCAGCTTAACGAGACAACTAGTGGGGGACTACAATGAGCAGTTCTTC. Translated: CASSLTRQLVGDYNEQFF.

The chain links TRBV30 to TRBJ2-5; unclear D gene. CDR3 size: 13 residues. Trimming took 1 base from V and 5 from J, leaving 11 bases between them. Germline V gene lookup returns CDR1 GTSNPN and CDR2 SVGIG (reference sequence). CDR3 sequence reads: CAWSAGSWETQYF. CDR3 bases: TGTGCCTGGAGTGCGGGCAGTTGGGAGACCCAGTACTTC.

The V and J genes are TRBV29-1 and TRBJ2-3; 7 bases are a match to TRBD2. Germline trimming cut 5 bases from V and 6 bases from J; bases unmatched to any gene: 2. This CDR3 spans 11 amino acids. Germline V CDR1 and CDR2: SQVTM, ANQGSEA. The CDR3 DNA sequence: TGCAGCGTTTGGGGGGGGGATACGCAGTATTTT. Translated: CSVWGGDTQYF.

The rearrangement joins TRBV7-6 to TRBJ1-3; D possibly corresponds to TRBD1 (6 bases). Trimming took off 1 base at V and 16 bases at J, with 17 bases between the two ends. CDR3 length equals 13 residues. The germline gives CDR1 SGHVS, CDR2 FNYEAQ. The CDR3 DNA follows: TGTGCCAGCAGCTTAGACGTGGTAGGGGGAAAGTATTTT. It encodes CASSLDVVGGKYF.

The table lists this clone with a count of one. This chain uses TRBV5-1 with TRBJ2-1, with 15 bases lining up with TRBD2. This CDR3 has 18 amino acids. The V and J ends lost 0 bases and 6 bases, in that order; junction bases with no gene match: 7. Germline V CDR1 and CDR2: SGHRS, YFSETQ. The CDR3 DNA is TGCGCCAGCAGCTTGGCATGGACTAGCGGGAGGGTAGTCAATGAGCAGTTCTTC. Translating it yields CASSLAWTSGRVVNEQFF.

The rearrangement joins TRBV27 to TRBJ2-7; 10 bases match TRBD1. This CDR3 comprises 17 residues. J was trimmed by 11 bases and V by 4 bases; bases with no gene match: 20. Germline CDR1 is MNHEY and CDR2 is SMNVEV (reference sequence). CDR3 in amino acids: CASSSRTGGGPSLLEYF. CDR3 sequence (DNA): TGTGCCAGCAGTTCAAGGACAGGGGGAGGGCCTAGCCTACTGGAGTACTTC.

Regarding this clone: One end of the junction is discordant with germline, which a read error may explain. The rearrangement uses TRBV13 and TRBJ2-3, with 13 positions matching TRBD2. Germline loops: CDR1 PRHDT, CDR2 FYEKMQ (reference sequence). CDR3 length: 17 residues. The CDR3 nucleotides read TGTGCCAGCAGCGTAGGACTAGCGGGAGCCCTCAAAGATACGCAGTATTTT. Amino acids: CASSVGLAGALKDTQYF.

This clone showed up many times. The chain uses TRBV25-1 and TRBJ2-7, with D hard to call. Germline CDR1 is MGHDK and CDR2 is SYGVNS. This CDR3 comprises 13 residues. The V end was cut by 1 base, the J end by 4 bases, with 8 bases between. This chain's CDR3 is CASSEFATYEQYF. For the CDR3, the DNA is TGTGCCAGCAGTGAATTTGCGACATACGAGCAGTACTTC.

V is TRBV5-1 and J is TRBJ2-7, with a weak D call TRBD1 (6 bases). This CDR3 is built from 14 residues. The germline V gene encodes CDR1 SGHRS and CDR2 YFSETQ. V dropped 2 bases and J dropped 6 bases, with 15 bases sitting between them. CDR3 in DNA: TGCGCCAGCAGCTTCGCAGGGGTAGAGGGCGAGCAGTACTTC. This translates into CASSFAGVEGEQYF.